Below, 30 T cell receptor beta chains from the same sample are listed, as sequenced in a study of T cell repertoires in cytomegalovirus infection. MiXCR was run by TCRdb on the reads, yielding one entry per CDR3 protein. The repertoire consists of 630,000 or so distinct CDR3 sequences, with about 24% occurring once and the leading ten covering 6.5% to 10%. The sample consisted of CD8+ T cells from PBMCs. Receptors originate from a human donor in good health (CMV status not recorded). Some clones in this sample may be carry-over from other donors' samples.

The chain is built from TRBV6-2 or TRBV6-3 and TRBJ2-7; a weak D match, TRBD1 (5 bases). CDR1 and CDR2 (germline): MNHEY, SVGEGT. The CDR3 runs to 13 residues. The germline V and J ends were trimmed by 7 bases and 3 bases, with 13 bases remaining between them. CDR3 bases: TGTGCCAGCACTGACAGTTCAGTCTACGAGCAGTACGTC. The encoded protein is CASTDSSVYEQYV.

This chain uses TRBV5-6 with TRBJ2-1; D not resolved. The CDR3 covers 15 residues. Trimming took off 0 bases at V and 4 bases at J, with 11 bases between the two ends. CDR1 and CDR2 from the germline V gene are SGHDT and YYEEEE. The chain's CDR3 is CASSLARKLYNEQFF. The CDR3 nucleotides read TGTGCCAGCAGCTTGGCCAGAAAACTATACAATGAGCAGTTCTTC. The whole variable domain, filled in from reference TRBV5-6 and TRBJ2-1, reads DAGVTQSPTHLIKTRGQQVTLRCSPKSGHDTVSWYQQALGQGPQFIFQYYEEEERQRGNFPDRFSGHQFPNYSSELNVNALLLGDSALYLCASSLARKLYNEQFFGPGTRLTVL.

The chain recombines TRBV6-5 with TRBJ2-3; 8 bases fit TRBD2. This CDR3 is 11 amino acids long. V lost 6 bases, J lost 13 bases, and 6 bases stayed unmatched. Looked up from germline, CDR1 is MNHEY and CDR2 is SVGAGI. CDR3 coding DNA: TGTGCCAGCAGGACCGGGACTAGTGAGTATTTT. Protein: CASRTGTSEYF.

In its sample, this clonotype ranks as medium-sized. This sequence joins TRBV7-2 and TRBJ2-2; tentatively, D is TRBD2 (5 bases). Germline CDR1 and CDR2: SGHTA and FQGNSA. V was pared by 9 bases and J by 4 bases, with 24 bases between. CDR3 size: 17 residues. CDR3 in amino acids: CASPGSEWAGSTGELFF. As DNA, the CDR3 is TGTGCCAGTCCTGGGAGCGAGTGGGCAGGTTCCACCGGGGAGCTGTTTTTT. The full variable domain, in which reference TRBV7-2 and TRBJ2-2 provide the parts outside the CDR3, is GAGVSQSPSNKVTEKGKDVELRCDPISGHTALYWYRQSLGQGLEFLIYFQGNSAPDKSGLPSDRFSAERTGGSVSTLTIQRTQQEDSAVYLCASPGSEWAGSTGELFFGEGSRLTVL.

The chain joins TRBV3-1 to TRBJ1-1; TRBD1 agrees at 9 bases. Trimming cost V 4 bases and J 7 bases; bases outside gene matches: 10. The V gene's germline CDR1 is LGHDT and CDR2 YNNKEL (reference sequence). The length of the CDR3 is 15 residues. CDR3 bases: TGTGCCAGCAGCCCCCACCCGGGACAGGGACTTGAAGCTTTCTTT. Translated, it gives CASSPHPGQGLEAFF.

This clonotype showed up just a few times. The rearrangement joins TRBV5-4 to TRBJ2-2, with D unclear. This CDR3 has 13 residues. V gave up 5 bases and J gave up 7 bases, with 12 bases separating them. Germline loops: CDR1 SGHNT, CDR2 YYREEE (reference sequence). This CDR3 is CASRSQGSGELFF. The CDR3 region has the DNA TGTGCCAGCAGATCCCAAGGAAGCGGGGAGCTGTTTTTT.

This clonotype was seen ten or more times. The V gene is TRBV7-6, the J gene TRBJ2-7, with D maybe TRBD1 (6 bases). The CDR3 sequence is 15 residues long. The germline CDR1 and CDR2 sequences are SGHVS and FNYEAQ. V lost 1 base to trimming and J lost 2 bases, with 12 bases between them. The CDR3 region is CASSLEGDGAYEQYV. DNA for the CDR3: TGTGCCAGCAGCTTAGAGGGGGACGGTGCCTACGAGCAGTACGTC.

The V and J genes are TRBV20-1 and TRBJ2-7; D is ambiguous. V was cut by 2 bases and J by 0 bases, with 8 bases left in between. The CDR3 extends over 13 amino acids. Germline V lookup: CDR1 DFQATT, CDR2 SNEGSKA (reference sequence). The CDR3 spells CSARHASSYEQYF. CDR3 nucleotide sequence: TGCAGTGCTAGACACGCAAGCTCCTACGAGCAGTACTTC.

Many counts were recorded for this clonotype. This sequence joins TRBV7-9 and TRBJ2-7; TRBD2 matches at 7 bases. Trimming removed 5 bases from V and 3 bases from J; junction bases left unmatched: 10. Per the germline V gene, CDR1 is SEHNR and CDR2 is FQNEAQ (reference sequence). The CDR3 contains 15 residues. CDR3 sequence (DNA): TGTGCCAGCAGCGGTGAAGGGACTAACTACTACGAGCAGTACGTC. Its translation is CASSGEGTNYYEQYV.

The chain's CDR3 is CASSPPPAITEAFF. CDR3 nucleotides: TGTGCCAGCAGCCCACCCCCGGCGATCACTGAAGCTTTCTTT. This chain links TRBV13 with TRBJ1-1; no clear D. Germline loops: CDR1 PRHDT, CDR2 FYEKMQ (reference sequence). Trimming shortened V by 5 bases and J by 4 bases, and 14 bases separated the two germline ends. CDR3 size: 14 residues.

As regards this clonotype: Given a much more abundant clone one base away, this may be a read error. This rearrangement joins TRBV7-9 to TRBJ2-1, with 9 bases identical to TRBD2. V trimming: 5 bases; J trimming: 4 bases; junction bases outside the gene matches: 3. The length of the CDR3 is 14 residues. CDR1 and CDR2 from the germline V gene are SEHNR and FQNEAQ (reference sequence). This CDR3 is CASSRRGGYNEQFF. The CDR3 nucleotides read TGTGCCAGCAGCCGGCGGGGGGGTTACAATGAGCAGTTCTTC.

This clonotype has a handful of counts. The gene calls are TRBV4-3 and TRBJ2-1; 8 bases are a match to TRBD1. V lost 4 bases to trimming and J lost 7 bases; unmatched junction nucleotides: 6. The CDR3 consists of 14 residues. Germline V gene data show CDR1 as LGHNA and CDR2 as YSLEER. CDR3 nucleotide sequence: TGCGCCAGCAGCCCATTGCAGGGGGCTAATGAGCAGTTCTTC. This gives the protein CASSPLQGANEQFF.

This clonotype occurred a few times. This sequence joins TRBV13 and TRBJ1-1; D not certain. This CDR3 comprises 11 residues. Germline values: CDR1 PRHDT, CDR2 FYEKMQ (reference sequence). V was pared by 4 bases and J by 7 bases, with 7 bases between. CDR3 sequence reads: CASSSGLEAFF. The CDR3 DNA sequence: TGTGCCAGCAGCTCGGGCCTTGAAGCTTTCTTT.

This clonotype occurred a few times. The V call is TRBV19, the J call TRBJ1-1; maybe TRBD1 (5 bases). The CDR3 covers 12 residues. V was cut by 7 bases and J by 4 bases, with 10 bases left in between. The germline V gene has CDR1 LNHDA and CDR2 SQIVND (reference sequence). CDR3: CASTQGITEAFF. The CDR3 DNA reads TGTGCCAGTACCCAGGGAATCACTGAAGCTTTCTTT.

This clonotype was counted between two and nine times. The V call is TRBV2, the J call TRBJ1-4; D is unclear. Germline lookup yields CDR1 SNHLY and CDR2 FYNNEI. The CDR3 runs to 13 residues. Deletions cut 7 bases from V and 3 bases from J, with 9 bases between. CDR3 DNA: TGTGCCAGCACGGCAGGTCCTAATGAAAAACTGTTTTTT. Translating gives CASTAGPNEKLFF. Supplemented by reference TRBV2 and TRBJ1-4, the full variable domain reads EPEVTQTPSHQVTQMGQEVILRCVPISNHLYFYWYRQILGQKVEFLVSFYNNEISEKSEIFDDQFSVERPDGSNFTLKIRSTKLEDSAMYFCASTAGPNEKLFFGSGTQLSVL.

The chain employs TRBV25-1 and TRBJ2-2; D ambiguous. V lost 0 bases to trimming and J lost 3 bases, with 14 bases between them. The germline CDR1 and CDR2 sequences are MGHDK and SYGVNS. The CDR3 totals 17 residues. CDR3 coding DNA: TGTGCCAGCAGTGAATATCTACAGAGCAAAGACACCGGGGAGCTGTTTTTT. Translation gives CASSEYLQSKDTGELFF.

Ten or more counts support this clonotype. The V call is TRBV6-2 or TRBV6-3, the J call TRBJ1-5; TRBD1 aligns across 12 bases. The CDR3 is 15 amino acids. Losses at the gene ends were 6 bases for V and 8 bases for J; bases not matched to a gene: 8. Germline V lookup: CDR1 MNHEY, CDR2 SVGEGT. CDR3 loop: CASSPGTGGEEPQHF. The CDR3 bases are TGTGCCAGCAGCCCCGGGACAGGGGGCGAGGAGCCCCAGCATTTT.

The chain recombines TRBV19 with TRBJ2-5; 11 nucleotides match TRBD2. J lost 1 base, V lost 10 bases, and 17 bases had no gene match. In germline, CDR1 is LNHDA, CDR2 SQIVND (reference sequence). This CDR3 contains 18 residues. In DNA form, the CDR3 reads TGTGCCACGACGCCGGGGACTAGCGGACGCAACCTCCAAGAGACCCAGTACTTC. Translating it yields CATTPGTSGRNLQETQYF.

Notes on this clonotype: This may stem from a read error, because a much larger clone lies one nucleotide away. CDR3 sequence (DNA): TGTGCTAACAGCCTAAACAGGGACTTGGAGACCCAGTACTTC. It codes for CANSLNRDLETQYF. The rearrangement joins TRBV7-6 to TRBJ2-5, with D perhaps being TRBD1 or TRBD2 (6 bases each). CDR3 length: 14 residues. Per germline, CDR1 SGHVS and CDR2 FNYEAQ.

The V gene is TRBV6-5, the J gene TRBJ2-3, with 9 bases matching TRBD1. The germline CDR1 and CDR2 sequences are MNHEY and SVGAGI. This CDR3 region has 15 residues. The junction had 9 bases not matched to a gene; V was cut back by 6 bases and J by 5 bases. The CDR3 loop reads CASSGTGRWKDTQYF. The CDR3 coding sequence is TGTGCCAGCAGCGGGACAGGGAGGTGGAAAGATACGCAGTATTTT.

This clonotype turned up a few times. The rearrangement joins TRBV2 to TRBJ2-5, with no clear D. V was trimmed by 11 bases and J by 4 bases, leaving 17 bases between them. The CDR3 consists of 13 residues. The germline gives CDR1 SNHLY, CDR2 FYNNEI. For the CDR3, the DNA is TGTGCCGTACGTAGCCGGCCCCGAGAGACCCAGTACTTC. Protein sequence: CAVRSRPRETQYF.

This clonotype was counted a few times. The rearrangement links TRBV15 to TRBJ1-5; 7 nucleotides agree with TRBD1. V shed 8 bases and J 6 bases; nucleotides not matched to a gene: 10. The CDR3 loop spans 14 amino acids. Germline lookup yields CDR1 LNHNV and CDR2 YYDKDF (reference sequence). The CDR3 loop is CATAHQGDGQPQHF. The CDR3 DNA is TGTGCCACCGCGCACCAGGGGGACGGTCAGCCCCAGCATTTT.

This clonotype occurred a few times. The genes are TRBV7-2 and TRBJ1-2; 7 bases are shared with TRBD1. The CDR3 is 16 residues long. V lost 1 base to trimming and J lost 4 bases; unmatched junction nucleotides: 9. The germline V gene has CDR1 SGHTA and CDR2 FQGNSA. This chain's CDR3 is CASSLELWTGFYGYTF. DNA of the CDR3: TGTGCCAGCAGCTTAGAGCTTTGGACAGGTTTCTATGGCTACACCTTC.

The chain joins TRBV7-9 to TRBJ2-1; TRBD2 aligns across 9 bases. Germline CDR1 and CDR2: SEHNR and FQNEAQ (reference sequence). The CDR3 covers 17 residues. The trim removed 7 bases at V and 4 bases at J, leaving 14 bases unmatched. In DNA form, the CDR3 reads TGTGCCAGCAATCCAGCTCAGGGACTAGCTCTGTACAATGAGCAGTTCTTC. Translating it yields CASNPAQGLALYNEQFF.

This clonotype was seen many times. The chain is built from TRBV7-4 and TRBJ2-7, with 9 bases aligning to TRBD1. The CDR3 runs to 16 residues. Looked up from germline, CDR1 is SGHVT and CDR2 is SQSDAQ. Losses at the gene ends were 1 base for V and 1 base for J; bases not matched to a gene: 5. The CDR3 loop reads CASSLGCGTGSYEQYV. Written as DNA, the CDR3 is TGTGCCAGCAGCTTAGGTTGTGGGACAGGGTCCTACGAGCAGTACGTC.

The rearrangement joins TRBV20-1 to TRBJ2-1, with 11 positions matching TRBD2. The CDR3 runs 17 residues. The ends lost 5 bases at V and 2 bases at J; junction bases unmatched: 11. CDR1 and CDR2 from the germline V gene are DFQATT and SNEGSKA (reference sequence). CDR3 amino acids: CSAYLLRLAGTYNEQFF. Here the CDR3 DNA reads TGCAGTGCTTACCTTCTTCGACTAGCGGGGACCTACAATGAGCAGTTCTTC.

The J gene is TRBJ1-2, the V gene TRBV14; D gene ambiguous. Trimming took off 3 bases at V and 3 bases at J, with 17 bases between the two ends. Per the germline V gene, CDR1 is SGHDN and CDR2 is FVKESK. The CDR3 is made up of 16 amino acids. CDR3 amino acids: CASSHAGRVYYYGYTF. The CDR3, as DNA: TGTGCCAGCAGCCACGCTGGTAGGGTCTACTACTATGGCTACACCTTC.

CDR3 region: CASSEYGWETQYF. The DNA of the CDR3 is TGTGCCAGCAGCGAATACGGTTGGGAGACCCAGTACTTC. The chain links TRBV14 to TRBJ2-5; unclear D gene. Germline CDR1 SGHDN, CDR2 FVKESK. The V gene lost 5 bases and the J gene lost 5 bases, with 12 bases spanning the gap. This CDR3 is 13 amino acids long.

About this clonotype: This may be a read error, as it is one base from a much larger clone. This chain uses TRBV7-2 with TRBJ1-1; D may be TRBD1 (6 bases). Germline values: CDR1 SGHTA, CDR2 FQGNSA. V was cut by 2 bases and J by 1 base, with 8 bases left in between. This CDR3 has 14 residues. The CDR3: CASSLWTANTEAFF. The CDR3 nucleotides read TGTGCCAGCAGCTTATGGACAGCGAACACTGAAGCTTTCTTT.

This clonotype was counted ten times or more. The chain has TRBV12-3 or TRBV12-4 and TRBJ1-2; D is ambiguous. The CDR3 extends over 14 amino acids. V was pared by 5 bases and J by 4 bases, with 14 bases between. The CDR3 region has the DNA TGTGCCAGCAGTCTTCAGAGTTCTACCTATGGCTACACCTTC. Translating it yields CASSLQSSTYGYTF.